This TCR beta chain was documented in a study of blood T cells in healthy people across ages. Study overall: About one barcoded beta molecule per two T cells was captured by template switching.

The donors, all healthy, were Caucasians living in Russia, aged about 6 to 90. As to this clonotype: Germline and junction disagree at one end, which may indicate a read error.

The CDR3 extends over 14 amino acids. Germline V gene data show CDR1 as ENHRY and CDR2 as SYGVKD. The authors ran a second PCR of roughly 7 to 11 cycles using a sample-barcoded 5' primer and a J-beta primer mix. TCRdb redid the calling of the 5' RACE reads with MiXCR, one entry per CDR3 protein. The data contain 650,000 to 900,000 distinct CDR3 sequences, around 62% of them singletons. V gene TRBV10-3 combines with J gene TRBJ2-6, with D possibly TRBD1 on 6 matching bases. The sequencing sample was made of blood. This sequence was found in a man aged 25-40 years in good health. The CDR3: CAIRTGFGANVLTF. Here the CDR3 DNA reads TGTGCCATCAGAACAGGGTTCGGGGCCAACGTCCTGACTTTT.